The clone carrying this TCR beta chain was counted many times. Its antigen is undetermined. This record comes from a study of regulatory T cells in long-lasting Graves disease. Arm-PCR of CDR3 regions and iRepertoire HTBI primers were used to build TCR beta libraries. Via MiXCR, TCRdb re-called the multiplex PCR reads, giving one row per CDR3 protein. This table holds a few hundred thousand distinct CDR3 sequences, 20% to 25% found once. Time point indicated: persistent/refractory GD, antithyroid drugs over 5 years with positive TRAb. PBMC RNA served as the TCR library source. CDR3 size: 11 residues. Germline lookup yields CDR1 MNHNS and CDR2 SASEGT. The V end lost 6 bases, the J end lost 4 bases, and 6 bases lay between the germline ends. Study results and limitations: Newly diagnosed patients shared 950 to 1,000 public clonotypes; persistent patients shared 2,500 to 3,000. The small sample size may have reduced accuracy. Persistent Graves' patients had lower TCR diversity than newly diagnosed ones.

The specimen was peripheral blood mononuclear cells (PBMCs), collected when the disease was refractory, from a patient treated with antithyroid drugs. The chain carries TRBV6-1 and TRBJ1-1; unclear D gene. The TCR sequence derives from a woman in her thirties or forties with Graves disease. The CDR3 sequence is CASRRPTEAFF. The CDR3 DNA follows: TGTGCCAGCAGACGGCCCACTGAAGCTTTCTTT.